This is a list of T cell receptor beta chains from one sample in a study of T-cell reconstitution after alpha-beta-depleted transplantation in children. MiXCR, applied by TCRdb to the PCR reads, yields one record per CDR3 protein. This repertoire shows around 200,000 distinct CDR3 sequences, about a tenth found once; its top ten account for 28%. The starting material was PBMCs, obtained before TCRalphabeta/CD19-depleted stem cell transplant. These receptor sequences come from a child under three years old with acute myeloid leukemia, due to receive a stem cell transplant. The CDR3 runs from the conserved cysteine through the conserved F or W. The D gene is left open where the match is weak. Size is stated for part of the rows, as once, few or many counts, or as a class when the clone is expanded.

CDR3 length: 16; D gene: NA; J gene: TRBJ1-1; clone size: NA; V gene: TRBV2; CDR3 protein: CASSEEEGDMNTETFF; CDR3 DNA: TGTGCTAGCAGTGAAGAGGAGGGGGACATGAACACTGAAACTTTCTTT
CDR3 length: 14; D gene: NA; J gene: TRBJ2-7; clone size: many; V gene: TRBV6-1; CDR3 protein: CAIATDQYSYEQYF; CDR3 DNA: TGTGCCATCGCAACGGACCAGTACTCCTACGAGCAGTACTTC
CDR3 length: 14; D gene: NA; J gene: TRBJ1-3; clone size: many; V gene: TRBV29-1; CDR3 protein: CSVDRPGSGNTIYF; CDR3 DNA: TGCAGCGTTGATAGACCGGGCTCTGGAAACACCATATATTTT
CDR3 length: 17; D gene: TRBD2; J gene: TRBJ2-5; clone size: NA; V gene: TRBV20-1; CDR3 protein: CSAVTSGSFFFGETQYF; CDR3 DNA: TGCAGTGCCGTAACTAGCGGGAGTTTTTTTTTCGGAGAGACCCAGTACTTC
CDR3 length: 12; D gene: NA; J gene: TRBJ1-1; clone size: many; V gene: TRBV30; CDR3 protein: CAWSRRWTEAFF; CDR3 DNA: TGTGCCTGGAGTAGGCGGTGGACTGAAGCTTTCTTT
CDR3 length: 13; D gene: TRBD1; J gene: TRBJ1-1; clone size: many; V gene: TRBV20-1; CDR3 protein: CSARPTGGSVAFF; CDR3 DNA: TGCAGTGCTAGGCCCACAGGGGGATCGGTAGCTTTCTTT
CDR3 length: 14; D gene: TRBD1; J gene: TRBJ2-7; clone size: few; V gene: TRBV7-2; CDR3 protein: CASSLKTGAYEQYF; CDR3 DNA: TGTGCCAGCAGCCTTAAGACAGGGGCCTACGAGCAGTACTTC
CDR3 length: 15; D gene: TRBD1; J gene: TRBJ1-1; clone size: many; V gene: TRBV6-5; CDR3 protein: CASRSSGTGNTEAFF; CDR3 DNA: TGTGCCAGCAGGTCCTCCGGGACAGGGAACACTGAAGCTTTCTTT
CDR3 length: 13; D gene: NA; J gene: TRBJ1-1; clone size: few; V gene: TRBV2; CDR3 protein: CASSEAIGFGAFF; CDR3 DNA: TGTGCCAGCAGTGAAGCGATCGGTTTCGGGGCTTTCTTT
CDR3 length: 13; D gene: NA; J gene: TRBJ2-7; clone size: many; V gene: TRBV12-3/TRBV12-4; CDR3 protein: CASRDRSSYEQYF; CDR3 DNA: TGTGCCAGCAGGGACCGTAGCTCCTACGAGCAGTACTTC
CDR3 length: 17; D gene: NA; J gene: TRBJ1-2; clone size: many; V gene: TRBV29-1; CDR3 protein: CSVEPPLDSRYYYGYTF; CDR3 DNA: TGCAGCGTAGAACCCCCCCTAGACAGTCGGTACTACTATGGCTACACCTTC
CDR3 length: 13; D gene: NA; J gene: TRBJ1-1; clone size: many; V gene: TRBV10-2; CDR3 protein: CASSQGLKTEAFF; CDR3 DNA: TGCGCCAGCAGTCAGGGGCTGAAGACTGAAGCTTTCTTT
CDR3 length: 13; D gene: NA; J gene: TRBJ1-1; clone size: many; V gene: TRBV5-1; CDR3 protein: CASSDGNTRYAFF; CDR3 DNA: TGCGCCAGCAGCGACGGGAACACCCGGTATGCTTTCTTT
CDR3 length: 10; D gene: NA; J gene: TRBJ1-2; clone size: many; V gene: TRBV29-1; CDR3 protein: CSLFEDGYTF; CDR3 DNA: TGCAGCCTCTTTGAAGATGGCTACACCTTC
CDR3 length: 16; D gene: TRBD1; J gene: TRBJ2-3; clone size: many; V gene: TRBV28; CDR3 protein: CASRPLDRLPTDTQYF; CDR3 DNA: TGTGCCAGCAGACCCCTGGACAGGCTCCCCACAGATACGCAGTATTTT
CDR3 length: 15; D gene: NA; J gene: TRBJ2-7; clone size: many; V gene: TRBV5-1; CDR3 protein: CASSRGDLSSYEQYF; CDR3 DNA: TGCGCCAGCAGTAGAGGAGATCTTAGCTCCTACGAGCAGTACTTC
CDR3 length: 18; D gene: NA; J gene: TRBJ1-3; clone size: few; V gene: TRBV11-2; CDR3 protein: CASRSGPPTGVDGNTIYF; CDR3 DNA: TGTGCCAGCAGAAGTGGGCCCCCGACAGGAGTGGATGGAAACACCATATATTTT
CDR3 length: 11; D gene: TRBD1; J gene: TRBJ1-1; clone size: many; V gene: TRBV20-1; CDR3 protein: CSARQGAEAFF; CDR3 DNA: TGCAGTGCTAGACAGGGGGCTGAAGCTTTCTTT
CDR3 length: 13; D gene: NA; J gene: TRBJ2-1; clone size: many; V gene: TRBV25-1; CDR3 protein: CASRRTDYNEQFF; CDR3 DNA: TGTGCCAGCCGAAGGACCGATTACAATGAGCAGTTCTTC
CDR3 length: 16; D gene: TRBD1; J gene: TRBJ1-2; clone size: many; V gene: TRBV5-1; CDR3 protein: CASSLAEVGTAGGYTF; CDR3 DNA: TGCGCCAGCAGCTTGGCGGAGGTGGGGACAGCAGGCGGCTACACCTTC
CDR3 length: 12; D gene: NA; J gene: TRBJ2-6; clone size: many; V gene: TRBV5-6; CDR3 protein: CASFTGANVLTF; CDR3 DNA: TGTGCCAGCTTCACTGGGGCCAACGTCCTGACTTTC
CDR3 length: 13; D gene: TRBD1; J gene: TRBJ2-2; clone size: many; V gene: TRBV5-1; CDR3 protein: CASRDRGSGELFF; CDR3 DNA: TGCGCCAGCAGGGACAGGGGATCCGGGGAGCTGTTTTTT
CDR3 length: 17; D gene: TRBD1; J gene: TRBJ1-2; clone size: many; V gene: TRBV4-3; CDR3 protein: CASSPYSGTGPSYGYTF; CDR3 DNA: TGCGCCAGCAGCCCCTATTCCGGGACAGGCCCGTCCTATGGCTACACCTTC
CDR3 length: 11; D gene: NA; J gene: TRBJ1-3; clone size: many; V gene: TRBV11-2; CDR3 protein: CASSPGVTIYF; CDR3 DNA: TGTGCCAGCAGCCCGGGGGTCACCATATATTTT
CDR3 length: 12; D gene: NA; J gene: TRBJ2-1; clone size: many; V gene: TRBV29-1; CDR3 protein: CSVSPTRGEQFF; CDR3 DNA: TGCAGCGTCTCCCCGACCCGTGGTGAGCAGTTCTTC
CDR3 length: 14; D gene: NA; J gene: TRBJ2-7; clone size: many; V gene: TRBV20-1; CDR3 protein: CSARDGLDSYEQYF; CDR3 DNA: TGCAGTGCTAGAGATGGACTTGATTCCTACGAGCAGTACTTC
CDR3 length: 13; D gene: NA; J gene: TRBJ1-1; clone size: NA; V gene: TRBV7-2; CDR3 protein: CASSLGAIRLAFF; CDR3 DNA: TGTGCCAGCAGCTTAGGCGCGATCCGGCTAGCTTTCTTT
CDR3 length: 18; D gene: TRBD2; J gene: TRBJ2-1; clone size: many; V gene: TRBV5-1; CDR3 protein: CASSGRPQLAGAGNEQFF; CDR3 DNA: TGCGCCAGCAGCGGTAGACCCCAACTAGCGGGAGCGGGTAATGAGCAGTTCTTC
CDR3 length: 13; D gene: NA; J gene: TRBJ2-3; clone size: many; V gene: TRBV5-1; CDR3 protein: CASSQAGTDTQYF; CDR3 DNA: TGCGCCAGCAGCCAAGCAGGGACAGATACGCAGTATTTT
CDR3 length: 16; D gene: NA; J gene: TRBJ1-1; clone size: many; V gene: TRBV3-1; CDR3 protein: CASSQGEGAGETEAFF; CDR3 DNA: TGTGCCAGCAGCCAAGGCGAGGGTGCAGGGGAGACTGAAGCTTTCTTT
CDR3 length: 14; D gene: TRBD1; J gene: TRBJ1-2; clone size: NA; V gene: TRBV2; CDR3 protein: CASSKDRGLRGYTF; CDR3 DNA: TGTGCCAGCAGTAAGGACAGGGGGCTTCGGGGCTACACCTTC
CDR3 length: 19; D gene: TRBD2; J gene: TRBJ2-3; clone size: NA; V gene: TRBV24-1; CDR3 protein: CATSDWRGTSGSKADTQYF; CDR3 DNA: TGTGCCACCAGTGATTGGAGAGGGACTAGCGGGAGTAAGGCAGATACGCAGTATTTT